This is a list of T cell receptor beta chains from one sample in a study of T cells in Graves' hyperthyroidism and ophthalmopathy. TCRdb recomputed calls from the multiplex PCR reads with MiXCR, one row per CDR3 protein. The sample has about 550,000 distinct CDR3 sequences; 20% to 25% are singletons. Sequenced sample: blood. These TCRs come from a man between 18 and 29 years old with Graves' hyperthyroidism. Both conserved end residues are part of each CDR3. The order of the fields is J gene, V gene, clone size, D gene, CDR3 protein, CDR3 DNA. D genes are given only for firm matches. Rows may omit the clone size; those that give it use once, few, many or a size class.

TRBJ2-2,TRBV10-2,-,TRBD2,CAGKAGTSDTGELFF,TGCGCCGGCAAAGCCGGGACTAGCGACACCGGGGAGCTGTTTTTT
TRBJ1-5,TRBV4-1,-,TRBD1,CASSQEQGSNQPQHF,TGCGCCAGCAGCCAAGAACAGGGGAGCAATCAGCCCCAGCATTTT
TRBJ2-5,TRBV20-1,-,TRBD1,CSDGWDRGGGTQYF,TGCAGTGACGGCTGGGACAGGGGTGGGGGGACCCAGTACTTC
TRBJ1-6,TRBV15,few,TRBD1,CATRQGTESSPLHF,TGTGCCACCAGACAAGGGACAGAGAGTTCACCCCTCCACTTT
TRBJ1-2,TRBV28,once,-,CASSFRPRGHGYTF,TGTGCCAGCAGTTTCAGGCCCAGGGGCCATGGCTACACCTTC
TRBJ2-7,TRBV6-1,-,TRBD2,CASKLGSGGAYGQYF,TGTGCCAGCAAATTGGGTAGCGGGGGGGCCTACGGGCAGTACTTC
TRBJ1-1,TRBV12-3/TRBV12-4,-,-,CASTQRTGDAEAFF,TGTGCCAGCACCCAAAGGACGGGGGACGCTGAAGCTTTCTTT
TRBJ2-6,TRBV15,many,-,CATSRRSGANVLTF,TGTGCCACCAGCCGCCGCTCTGGGGCCAACGTCCTGACTTTC
TRBJ1-2,TRBV2,many,-,CASQLEWVGYTF,TGTGCCAGTCAGCTAGAATGGGTTGGCTACACCTTC
TRBJ1-1,TRBV15,many,-,CATSRDLGENTEAFF,TGTGCCACCAGCAGAGATCTCGGAGAAAACACTGAAGCTTTCTTT
TRBJ2-5,TRBV2,many,-,CASSERYRTAKGETQYF,TGTGCCAGCAGTGAACGGTATAGGACGGCAAAAGGAGAGACCCAGTACTTC
TRBJ2-7,TRBV15,-,TRBD2,CATSRVGRVYEQYF,TGTGCCACCAGCAGAGTCGGGAGGGTGTACGAGCAGTACTTC
TRBJ1-5,TRBV12-3/TRBV12-4,few,-,CASSLLRGLQPQHF,TGTGCCAGCAGTCTATTACGGGGGTTGCAGCCCCAGCATTTT
TRBJ1-5,TRBV4-2,few,TRBD1,CASSQLDRGRWRNQPQHF,TGTGCCAGCAGCCAACTCGACAGGGGGAGATGGCGCAATCAGCCCCAGCATTTT
TRBJ2-7,TRBV28,few,TRBD1,CASSRGADRTYEQYF,TGTGCCAGCAGCAGAGGAGCGGACAGGACGTACGAGCAGTACTTC
TRBJ2-2,TRBV28,many,-,CASSFRGPADTGELFF,TGTGCCAGCAGTTTTCGGGGACCTGCCGACACCGGGGAGCTGTTTTTT
TRBJ1-1,TRBV12-3/TRBV12-4,-,-,CASSLIYGTQAGAFF,TGTGCCAGCAGTTTGATATATGGGACGCAGGCCGGAGCTTTCTTT
TRBJ1-2,TRBV29-1,few,-,CSVEVLSDGYTF,TGCAGCGTTGAAGTACTGAGCGATGGCTACACCTTC